The T cell receptor beta chain under discussion was sequenced for a study of blood T cell repertoires in COVID-19. Whole-study context: The analysed material was cDNA or gDNA that came from T cells, B-cell-depleted T cells, or PBMCs.

Here immunoSEQ multiplex PCR was the method, and the copy in TCRdb shows in-frame clones only, minus some. Seen here are approximately 290,000 clones, approximately 85% observed once, and the top ten hold 0.87%. Patients from Seattle were sampled longitudinally, starting during active infection. The germline gives CDR1 SGHNT, CDR2 YYREEE (reference sequence). This CDR3 has 13 amino acids. Trimming left V 4 bases short and J 3 bases short, with 11 bases between. The clonotype comes from a human donor with COVID-19, enrolled during active disease. The donor label of this sample is uncertain. The rearrangement joins TRBV5-4 to TRBJ2-7, with D possibly matching TRBD2 (5 bases). Sequenced input: peripheral blood. CDR3 bases: TGTGCCAGCAGCCTCCTGGGGAGCTACGAGCAGTACTTC. This codes for CASSLLGSYEQYF.